This T cell receptor beta chain was found in a study of shared clonotypes between healthy human individuals. This CDR3 has 15 amino acids. Per the germline V gene, CDR1 is SGHTA and CDR2 is FQGNSA. Trimming cost V 1 base and J 7 bases, with 14 bases left between them. Data came from immunoSEQ multiplex PCR; TCRdb stores just in-frame clones and leaves some out. The sample lists 550,000 to 650,000 clones, roughly 96% occurring once. In the naive CD8 group, cells lacked CD45RO and were positively selected for CCR7, so terminally differentiated effector memory CD45RA+ cells were left out. Sequencing was performed on naive CD8+ T cells sorted from blood. This sequence was found in a woman aged 25 to 39 in good health. V and J are TRBV7-2 and TRBJ2-1; D tentatively reads TRBD1 or TRBD2 (5 bases each). This chain's CDR3 is CASSLGITGPNEQFF. CDR3 coding DNA: TGTGCCAGCAGCTTAGGGATCACGGGGCCGAATGAGCAGTTCTTC.